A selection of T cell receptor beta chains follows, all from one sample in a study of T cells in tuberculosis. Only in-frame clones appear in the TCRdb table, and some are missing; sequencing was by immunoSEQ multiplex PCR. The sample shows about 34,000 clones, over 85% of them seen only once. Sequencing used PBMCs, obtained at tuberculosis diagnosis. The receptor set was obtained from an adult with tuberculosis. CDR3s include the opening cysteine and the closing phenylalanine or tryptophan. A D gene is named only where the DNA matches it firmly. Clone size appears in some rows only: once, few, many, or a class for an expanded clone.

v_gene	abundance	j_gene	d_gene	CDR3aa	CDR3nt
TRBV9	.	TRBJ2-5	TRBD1	CASSVAGTGKETQYF	TGTGCCAGCAGCGTAGCAGGGACAGGGAAAGAGACCCAGTACTTC
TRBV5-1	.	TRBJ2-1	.	CASSSRPDAEQFF	TGCGCCAGCAGCTCTAGGCCGGATGCTGAGCAGTTCTTC
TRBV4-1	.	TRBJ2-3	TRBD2	CASSGPGTSGELWADTQYF	TGCGCCAGCAGCGGCCCGGGGACTAGCGGGGAGCTCTGGGCAGATACGCAGTATTTT
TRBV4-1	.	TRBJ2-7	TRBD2	CASSQEGGRVATVEQYF	TGCGCCAGCAGCCAAGAGGGGGGGAGGGTCGCAACCGTAGAGCAGTACTTC
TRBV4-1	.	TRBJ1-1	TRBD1	CASSPWDRSNTEAFF	TGCGCCAGCAGCCCCTGGGACAGATCGAACACTGAAGCTTTCTTT
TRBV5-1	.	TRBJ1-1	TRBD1	CASSLITGGTNTEAFF	TGCGCCAGCAGCTTAATTACAGGGGGGACGAACACTGAAGCTTTCTTT
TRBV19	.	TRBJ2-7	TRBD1	CASSRDSTYEQYF	TGTGCCAGTAGTCGGGACAGTACCTACGAGCAGTACTTC
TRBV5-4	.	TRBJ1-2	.	CASSLAGGGGYTF	TGTGCCAGCAGCTTGGCCGGCGGAGGAGGCTACACCTTC
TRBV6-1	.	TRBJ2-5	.	CASNVRGGETQYF	TGTGCCAGCAACGTCCGCGGAGGGGAGACCCAGTACTTC
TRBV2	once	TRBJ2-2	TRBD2	CASSTPGLAGVIGNGELFF	TGTGCCAGCAGTACACCGGGACTAGCGGGAGTAATTGGAAACGGGGAGCTGTTTTTT
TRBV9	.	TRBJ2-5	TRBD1	CASSVGTGPKETQYF	TGTGCCAGCAGCGTAGGGACAGGTCCAAAAGAGACCCAGTACTTC
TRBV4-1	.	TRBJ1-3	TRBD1	CASSQPTGNGNTIYF	TGCGCCAGCAGCCAGCCGACAGGGAATGGAAACACCATATATTTT
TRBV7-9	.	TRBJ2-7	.	CASSPGTQSYEQYF	TGTGCCAGCAGCCCCGGGACTCAATCCTACGAGCAGTACTTC
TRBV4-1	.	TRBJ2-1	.	CASSQEPMINRVANNEQFF	TGCGCCAGCAGCCAAGAGCCGATGATAAACCGCGTAGCGAACAATGAGCAGTTCTTC
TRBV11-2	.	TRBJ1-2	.	CASSANGVYGYTF	TGTGCCAGCAGCGCAAACGGGGTCTATGGCTACACCTTC
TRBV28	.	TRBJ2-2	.	CASSLPGNTGELFF	TGTGCCAGCAGTCTACCGGGGAACACCGGGGAGCTGTTTTTT
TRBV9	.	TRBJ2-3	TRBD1	CASSAQTGDRSTDTQYF	TGTGCCAGCAGCGCCCAAACAGGGGACCGTAGCACAGATACGCAGTATTTT
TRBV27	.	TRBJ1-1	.	CASSLSGDEAFF	TGTGCCAGCAGTTTATCGGGAGATGAAGCTTTCTTT
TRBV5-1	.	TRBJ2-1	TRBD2	CASSLALGLAGGAYNEQFF	TGCGCCAGCAGCTTGGCCCTCGGGCTAGCGGGGGGGGCCTACAATGAGCAGTTCTTC
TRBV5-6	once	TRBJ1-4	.	CASSLDRGFEFAKLFF	TGTGCCAGCAGCTTGGATCGGGGGTTTGAATTTGCAAAACTGTTTTTT